This passage covers 32 T cell receptor beta chains from one sample sequenced in a study of cytotoxic CD8 clonotypes in ibrutinib-treated CLL. Only in-frame clones appear in the TCRdb table, and some are missing; sequencing was by immunoSEQ multiplex PCR. This table has about 39,000 clones, 55% to 80% appearing once. The sequencing here drew on PBMCs, taken at disease progression, from a patient treated with ibrutinib. These receptors originate from a human donor with chronic lymphocytic leukemia.

J is TRBJ2-6 and V is TRBV28; D is undetermined. Germline V gene lookup returns CDR1 MDHEN and CDR2 SYDVKM. V dropped 5 bases and J dropped 0 bases, with 8 bases sitting between them. The CDR3 contains 15 residues. The CDR3 here is CASSRINSGANVLTF. CDR3 sequence (DNA): TGTGCCAGCAGTCGGATCAACTCTGGGGCCAACGTCCTGACTTTC.

The chain is built from TRBV7-6 and TRBJ2-6, with D tentatively TRBD2 (6 bases). Germline V gene lookup returns CDR1 SGHVS and CDR2 FNYEAQ. The CDR3 loop spans 17 amino acids. V lost 5 bases, J lost 0 bases, and 14 bases lay in between. The CDR3 nucleotides are TGTGCCAGCAGCCCTCTTTTGGGGGGCTCTGGGGCCAACGTCCTGACTTTC. Protein product: CASSPLLGGSGANVLTF.

V gene TRBV5-1 combines with J gene TRBJ1-3; possibly TRBD1 for D (6 bases). The V and J ends lost 5 bases and 3 bases respectively, with 12 bases between them. The CDR3 runs 14 residues. Germline V gives CDR1 SGHRS, CDR2 YFSETQ. The CDR3, as DNA: TGCGCCAGCAGGGAACAGGGTAATGGAAACACCATATATTTT. It is translated as CASREQGNGNTIYF.

This clone was seen once. The rearrangement joins TRBV29-1 to TRBJ2-2; D perhaps matches TRBD2 (6 bases). CDR1 SQVTM and CDR2 ANQGSEA come from the germline V gene. There are 14 residues in the CDR3. The ends were cut back, 5 bases at V and 1 base at J, with 11 bases in the middle. This CDR3 reads CSVRGSGNTGELFF. The CDR3 DNA reads as TGCAGCGTTAGGGGTAGCGGGAACACCGGGGAGCTGTTTTTT.

This clone was seen a handful of times. In DNA, the CDR3 is TGTGCCAGCAGCTTGGCCCCTACAGGGAACTATGGCTACACCTTC. Its protein product is CASSLAPTGNYGYTF. The rearrangement joins TRBV7-9 to TRBJ1-2; TRBD1 is a possible D gene (6 bases). The CDR3 runs 15 residues. Germline V lookup: CDR1 SEHNR, CDR2 FQNEAQ (reference sequence). Trimming left V 3 bases short and J 2 bases short, with 13 bases between. The whole variable domain, filled in from reference TRBV7-9 and TRBJ1-2, reads DTGVSQNPRHKITKRGQNVTFRCDPISEHNRLYWYRQTLGQGPEFLTYFQNEAQLEKSRLLSDRFSAERPKGSFSTLEIQRTEQGDSAMYLCASSLAPTGNYGYTFGSGTRLTVV.

This clone has only one observation. The V and J genes are TRBV27 and TRBJ2-1, with unresolved D. The CDR3 runs 12 residues. V was clipped by 7 bases and J by 1 base, with 5 bases between them. Germline V CDR1 and CDR2: MNHEY, SMNVEV (reference sequence). CDR3 sequence: CASKTSYNEQFF. The CDR3 region has the DNA TGTGCCAGCAAAACGTCCTACAATGAGCAGTTCTTC.

V is TRBV5-5 and J is TRBJ2-7, with 12 positions matching TRBD2. Germline loops: CDR1 SGHKS, CDR2 YYEKEE (reference sequence). The CDR3 is 15 amino acids. After removal of 2 bases from V and 4 bases from J, the junction contained 4 bases not matched to a gene. The CDR3 DNA sequence: TGTGCCAGCAGCTTTGGGGGACTAGCGGGTTACGAGCAGTACTTC. Amino acid sequence: CASSFGGLAGYEQYF.

In its sample, this clone was seen once. V usage is TRBV19 and J usage is TRBJ1-1; 8 nucleotides align to TRBD1. Looked up from germline, CDR1 is LNHDA and CDR2 is SQIVND (reference sequence). V was pared by 6 bases and J by 0 bases, with 6 bases of the junction left unmatched. The CDR3 is made up of 15 amino acids. CDR3 in amino acids: CASRDRAPMNTEAFF. The CDR3 DNA reads as TGTGCCAGTAGGGACAGGGCTCCGATGAACACTGAAGCTTTCTTT.

The V gene is TRBV9, the J gene TRBJ2-1, with D unresolved. The CDR3 has 12 residues. CDR1 and CDR2 (germline): SGDLS, YYNGEE. The V gene lost 7 bases and the J gene lost 8 bases, with 13 bases spanning the gap. The CDR3 coding sequence is TGTGCCAGCGCCTTAGCTGGGGATGAGCAGTTCTTC. Translation: CASALAGDEQFF.

The V call is TRBV12-5, the J call TRBJ2-5; no firm D call. Germline values: CDR1 LGHNT, CDR2 FRNRAP. Trimming took 6 bases from V and 2 from J, leaving 10 bases between them. The CDR3 totals 13 residues. CDR3 DNA sequence: TGTGCTAGTGGGCCGAGGAATCAAGAGACCCAGTACTTC. Its translation: CASGPRNQETQYF.

This clone was counted between two and nine times. The rearrangement joins TRBV11-3 to TRBJ2-7; D perhaps matches TRBD1 (6 bases). V was trimmed by 4 bases and J by 6 bases, leaving 13 bases between them. From germline, CDR1 is SGHNT and CDR2 YENEEA. The CDR3 runs 13 residues. CDR3: CASSSSRGGEQYF. Written as DNA, the CDR3 is TGTGCCAGCAGCTCCAGCAGGGGTGGCGAGCAGTACTTC. Drawing the rest from reference TRBV11-3 and TRBJ2-7, the complete variable domain is EAGVVQSPRYKIIEKKQPVAFWCNPISGHNTLYWYLQNLGQGPELLIRYENEEAVDDSQLPKDRFSAERLKGVDSTLKIQPAELGDSAVYLCASSSSRGGEQYFGPGTRLTVT.

This rearrangement joins TRBV2 to TRBJ2-2, with 13 bases identical to TRBD2. The junction had 5 bases not matched to a gene; V was cut back by 10 bases and J by 3 bases. The CDR3 covers 15 residues. Germline values: CDR1 SNHLY, CDR2 FYNNEI. CDR3 in amino acids: CATKGLAGDTGELFF. The CDR3 region has the DNA TGTGCCACCAAAGGACTAGCGGGGGACACCGGGGAGCTGTTTTTT. Full variable domain (remainder filled in from reference TRBV2 and TRBJ2-2): EPEVTQTPSHQVTQMGQEVILRCVPISNHLYFYWYRQILGQKVEFLVSFYNNEISEKSEIFDDQFSVERPDGSNFTLKIRSTKLEDSAMYFCATKGLAGDTGELFFGEGSRLTVL.

This chain links TRBV6-5 with TRBJ2-2; a weak D match, TRBD1 (6 bases). Trimming shortened V by 5 bases and J by 1 base, and 14 bases separated the two germline ends. This CDR3 has 16 residues. Per the germline V gene, CDR1 is MNHEY and CDR2 is SVGAGI. In DNA form, the CDR3 reads TGTGCCAGCAGTAACTTGGACAGCCTGAACACCGGGGAGCTGTTTTTT. This translates into CASSNLDSLNTGELFF.

The chain combines TRBV6-5 with TRBJ1-5; a weak D match, TRBD1 (6 bases). This CDR3 has 15 amino acids. Germline V gene sequence: CDR1 MNHEY, CDR2 SVGAGI. V was clipped by 6 bases and J by 0 bases, with 12 bases between them. The DNA of the CDR3 is TGTGCCAGCAGACCCAGGGGCTATAGCAATCAGCCCCAGCATTTT. Translation gives CASRPRGYSNQPQHF.

The rearrangement links TRBV19 to TRBJ2-3; no clear D. Germline V gives CDR1 LNHDA, CDR2 SQIVND (reference sequence). V lost 4 bases, J lost 3 bases, and 14 bases lay in between. The CDR3 totals 15 residues. The CDR3 DNA follows: TGTGCCAGTAGTAGAGTTGGTGGGTTAACAGATACGCAGTATTTT. Translating gives CASSRVGGLTDTQYF. Filled out from reference TRBV19 and TRBJ2-3, the complete variable domain reads DGGITQSPKYLFRKEGQNVTLSCEQNLNHDAMYWYRQDPGQGLRLIYYSQIVNDFQKGDIAEGYSVSREKKESFPLTVTSAQKNPTAFYLCASSRVGGLTDTQYFGPGTRLTVL.

J is TRBJ2-1 and V is TRBV5-1; the match to TRBD2 covers 10 bases. The CDR3 consists of 19 residues. The trim removed 0 bases at V and 0 bases at J, leaving 9 bases unmatched. The germline V gene encodes CDR1 SGHRS and CDR2 YFSETQ. CDR3 nucleotide sequence: TGCGCCAGCAGCTTGGTCGCTAGCGGGAGTATGAGCTCCTACAATGAGCAGTTCTTC. Its protein is CASSLVASGSMSSYNEQFF.

This clone is a singleton in its sample. The rearrangement joins TRBV4-3 to TRBJ2-3; TRBD1 matches 9 bases. In germline, CDR1 is LGHNA, CDR2 YSLEER. The trim removed 0 bases at V and 3 bases at J, leaving 10 bases unmatched. The length of the CDR3 is 18 residues. The CDR3 sequence is CASSQELTGGMLTDTQYF. CDR3 nucleotides: TGCGCCAGCAGCCAAGAGCTCACAGGGGGCATGTTGACAGATACGCAGTATTTT.

CDR3 sequence reads: CASSLGSSGRETQYF. The CDR3 nucleotides are TGCGCCAGCAGCTTGGGATCTAGCGGGAGGGAGACCCAGTACTTC. The chain joins TRBV5-1 to TRBJ2-5, with 11 bases aligning to TRBD2. V dropped 0 bases and J dropped 5; count of bases not matched to a gene: 3. The CDR3 totals 15 residues. Germline V gene data show CDR1 as SGHRS and CDR2 as YFSETQ. The complete variable domain, with remaining parts taken from reference TRBV5-1 and TRBJ2-5, reads KAGVTQTPRYLIKTRGQQVTLSCSPISGHRSVSWYQQTPGQGLQFLFEYFSETQRNKGNFPGRFSGRQFSNSRSEMNVSTLELGDSALYLCASSLGSSGRETQYFGPGTRLLVL.

The CDR3 sequence is CASSATGVRLAGGYEQYF. CDR3 nucleotides: TGTGCCAGCAGCGCGACAGGGGTACGACTAGCGGGAGGTTACGAGCAGTACTTC. V usage is TRBV7-2 and J usage is TRBJ2-7, with 13 bases that match TRBD2. The CDR3 is 18 amino acids. Germline values: CDR1 SGHTA, CDR2 FQGNSA. The V gene end was trimmed by 5 bases and the J gene end by 4 bases; junction bases not matched to a gene: 14. The variable domain in full, completed from reference TRBV7-2 and TRBJ2-7, reads GAGVSQSPSNKVTEKGKDVELRCDPISGHTALYWYRQSLGQGLEFLIYFQGNSAPDKSGLPSDRFSAERTGGSVSTLTIQRTQQEDSAVYLCASSATGVRLAGGYEQYFGPGTRLTVT.

The gene calls are TRBV18 and TRBJ2-2, with TRBD2 as a possible D gene (6 bases). The CDR3 length is 18 residues. In germline, CDR1 is KGHSH, CDR2 LQKENI. The V and J ends lost 4 bases and 1 base respectively, with 19 bases between them. The CDR3 reads CASSQRPGTPKNTGELFF. The CDR3 DNA reads as TGTGCCAGCTCACAGCGACCCGGGACTCCAAAGAACACCGGGGAGCTGTTTTTT.

This clone was detected only a few times. J is TRBJ1-2 and V is TRBV7-9, with D possibly being TRBD1 (6 bases). This CDR3 has 15 residues. The germline V gene has CDR1 SEHNR and CDR2 FQNEAQ (reference sequence). Trimming pared 0 bases from V and 2 bases from J, leaving 10 bases between. DNA for the CDR3: TGTGCCAGCAGCTTAGCGAGAGACAGGAACTATGGCTACACCTTC. Translation gives CASSLARDRNYGYTF. The variable domain in full, completed from reference TRBV7-9 and TRBJ1-2, reads DTGVSQNPRHKITKRGQNVTFRCDPISEHNRLYWYRQTLGQGPEFLTYFQNEAQLEKSRLLSDRFSAERPKGSFSTLEIQRTEQGDSAMYLCASSLARDRNYGYTFGSGTRLTVV.

The chain recombines TRBV5-1 with TRBJ2-5; the match to TRBD1 covers 8 bases. Germline V gene data show CDR1 as SGHRS and CDR2 as YFSETQ. V shed 1 base, J shed 6 bases, and the junction held 8 bases outside the gene matches. CDR3 length: 15 residues. In nucleotides, the CDR3 is TGCGCCAGCAGCTTGAAGCTGGCAGGGGGCAAGACCCAGTACTTC. Translating it yields CASSLKLAGGKTQYF.

CDR3 protein: CASSRGPGSTEAFF. Written as DNA, the CDR3 is TGTGCCAGTAGCCGCGGTCCCGGGAGCACTGAAGCTTTCTTT. The chain has TRBV19 and TRBJ1-1; D is undetermined. V lost 6 bases and J lost 4, with 15 bases in between. The CDR3 sequence is 14 residues long. Germline V CDR1 and CDR2: LNHDA, SQIVND (reference sequence).

The gene calls are TRBV27 and TRBJ2-3; TRBD1 might be the D (6 bases). Trimming removed 5 bases from V and 0 bases from J, with 18 bases in between. CDR1 MNHEY and CDR2 SMNVEV come from the germline V gene (reference sequence). The CDR3 totals 17 residues. The chain's CDR3 is CASSVNRDHLSTDTQYF. The CDR3 nucleotides read TGTGCCAGCAGTGTTAACAGGGACCATCTTAGCACAGATACGCAGTATTTT.

This clone appeared a few times. V gene TRBV28 combines with J gene TRBJ1-6, with D tentatively TRBD1 (6 bases). Between the trimmed V and J ends, which lost 6 bases and 6 bases, there was a span of 12 bases. The germline V gene has CDR1 MDHEN and CDR2 SYDVKM. This CDR3 contains 14 residues. The CDR3 region is CASRWDTTNSPLHF. The CDR3 DNA follows: TGTGCCAGCAGGTGGGACACTACTAATTCACCCCTCCACTTT.

In its sample, this clone was seen a few times. The rearrangement joins TRBV30 to TRBJ1-6, with D perhaps matching TRBD1 (5 bases). Per germline, CDR1 GTSNPN and CDR2 SVGIG (reference sequence). The V gene lost 0 bases and the J gene lost 7 bases, with 13 bases spanning the gap. CDR3 length: 15 amino acids. The CDR3 DNA reads as TGTGCCTGGAGTGTAACCCAGGGAAGGAATTCACCCCTCCACTTT. This gives the protein CAWSVTQGRNSPLHF.

This clone was seen a single time. This rearrangement joins TRBV19 to TRBJ2-5; the match to TRBD2 covers 8 bases. J gave up 3 bases and V 6 bases, and 18 bases lay outside the gene matches. The CDR3 length is 18 residues. Germline CDR1 LNHDA, CDR2 SQIVND (reference sequence). This chain's CDR3 is CASRGGSGARRIEETQYF. CDR3 sequence (DNA): TGTGCCAGTAGGGGGGGTAGCGGGGCCAGACGAATAGAAGAGACCCAGTACTTC.

Concerning this clone itself: The same CDR3 also results from other DNA sequences found in this sample. The rearrangement links TRBV29-1 to TRBJ1-2; D is unresolved. CDR1 and CDR2 (germline): SQVTM, ANQGSEA. The V end lost 3 bases, the J end lost 4 bases, and 6 bases lay between the germline ends. CDR3 length: 11 residues. CDR3 nucleotide sequence: TGCAGCGTTGAGCGCGGCTATGGCTACACCTTC. It specifies CSVERGYGYTF.

The chain has TRBV7-9 and TRBJ2-7; either TRBD1 or TRBD2 may supply D (5 bases each). CDR1 SEHNR and CDR2 FQNEAQ come from the germline V gene (reference sequence). V was pared by 3 bases and J by 3 bases, with 24 bases between. The CDR3 is 18 amino acids. In DNA form, the CDR3 reads TGTGCCAGCAGCTTGGGGGTGTATCGAGGGAGCACTATCTACGAGCAGTACTTC. It is translated as CASSLGVYRGSTIYEQYF. Looking up the rest from reference TRBV7-9 and TRBJ2-7 gives the full variable domain: DTGVSQNPRHKITKRGQNVTFRCDPISEHNRLYWYRQTLGQGPEFLTYFQNEAQLEKSRLLSDRFSAERPKGSFSTLEIQRTEQGDSAMYLCASSLGVYRGSTIYEQYFGPGTRLTVT.

The chain recombines TRBV7-6 with TRBJ1-3; 7 positions agree with TRBD1. The CDR3 loop spans 16 amino acids. Germline-derived CDR1 and CDR2 are SGHVS and FNYEAQ. Unmatched junction bases numbered 8, after V lost 5 bases and J lost 1 base. This CDR3 is CASSPLTGPSGNTIYF. The CDR3, as DNA: TGTGCCAGCAGCCCCCTGACAGGGCCATCTGGAAACACCATATATTTT.

The chain's CDR3 is CASSVLAGRTYEQYF. CDR3 nucleotides: TGTGCCAGCAGCGTCCTAGCGGGCCGGACCTACGAGCAGTACTTC. The gene calls are TRBV6-5 and TRBJ2-7; the match to TRBD2 covers 8 bases. The CDR3 is 15 amino acids. In germline, CDR1 is MNHEY, CDR2 SVGAGI. V shed 6 bases and J 2 bases; nucleotides not matched to a gene: 9.

The V and J genes are TRBV4-2 and TRBJ2-1; D is undetermined. Germline V gene sequence: CDR1 LGHNA, CDR2 YNFKEQ. The length of the CDR3 is 15 residues. V was cut by 1 base and J by 6 bases, with 13 bases left in between. The CDR3 spells CASSQGTTELNEQFF. For the CDR3, the DNA is TGTGCCAGCAGCCAAGGTACCACGGAACTCAATGAGCAGTTCTTC.